The 26 T cell receptor beta chains in this list originate from one sample, sequenced in a study of cytomegalovirus exposure and HLA in healthy donors. PCR primers comprised 60 Vbeta and 13 Jbeta primers. Profiled with immunoSEQ multiplex PCR; TCRdb holds only in-frame clones, not every one. The sample comprises over 150,000 clones, approximately 80% of which are singletons, and 1.3% rests with the top ten. The sequenced sample consisted of PBMCs. These receptor sequences come from a woman between 50 and 59 years old in good health and CMV-seronegative.

V usage is TRBV5-6 and J usage is TRBJ2-2, with D possibly TRBD1 on 6 matching bases. V lost 0 bases, J lost 7 bases, and 16 bases lay in between. Germline lookup yields CDR1 SGHDT and CDR2 YYEEEE. The CDR3 is 16 amino acids. The CDR3 loop reads CASSLGPLTGGGELFF. CDR3 nucleotide sequence: TGTGCCAGCAGCTTGGGGCCCTTGACAGGTGGCGGGGAGCTGTTTTTT. The full variable domain, with the rest looked up from reference TRBV5-6 and TRBJ2-2, is DAGVTQSPTHLIKTRGQQVTLRCSPKSGHDTVSWYQQALGQGPQFIFQYYEEEERQRGNFPDRFSGHQFPNYSSELNVNALLLGDSALYLCASSLGPLTGGGELFFGEGSRLTVL.

V is TRBV28 and J is TRBJ2-7; D may be TRBD1 (6 bases). This CDR3 is 15 amino acids long. CDR1 is MDHEN and CDR2 is SYDVKM in the germline V gene. The V end lost 2 bases, the J end lost 2 bases, and 13 bases lay between the germline ends. CDR3 coding DNA: TGTGCCAGCAGTTTAGCTTTCCAGGGGACCTACGAGCAGTACTTC. Translation gives CASSLAFQGTYEQYF.

The genes are TRBV5-4 and TRBJ2-7, with D possibly being TRBD2 (6 bases). The CDR3 spans 15 residues. Germline V CDR1 and CDR2: SGHNT, YYREEE (reference sequence). V was cut by 3 bases and J by 3 bases, with 16 bases left in between. The CDR3 loop reads CASSSAGRGYYEQYF. The CDR3 nucleotides read TGTGCCAGCAGCTCAGCGGGCCGGGGGTACTACGAGCAGTACTTC.

As for this clone: Different DNA sequences within this sample yield the same CDR3. The chain combines TRBV7-2 with TRBJ1-1, with D perhaps TRBD1 (5 bases). The ends were cut back, 6 bases at V and 1 base at J, with 9 bases in the middle. The germline CDR1 and CDR2 sequences are SGHTA and FQGNSA. The CDR3 sequence is 13 residues long. CDR3 coding DNA: TGTGCCAGCAGTCCGCAGGGGAACACTGAAGCTTTCTTT. This sequence encodes CASSPQGNTEAFF.

V and J are TRBV18 and TRBJ1-4; D is unresolved. Per germline, CDR1 KGHSH and CDR2 LQKENI. The CDR3 spans 14 residues. Trimming cost V 6 bases and J 0 bases, with 8 bases left between them. CDR3 in DNA: TGTGCCAGCTCCGACACCGCAACTAATGAAAAACTGTTTTTT. The encoded protein is CASSDTATNEKLFF.

The gene calls are TRBV6-6 and TRBJ2-7; 7 nucleotides line up with TRBD2. This CDR3 is 14 amino acids long. V lost 7 bases to trimming and J lost 3 bases; unmatched junction nucleotides: 9. Germline values: CDR1 MNHNY, CDR2 SVGAGI (reference sequence). The CDR3 here is CASMGSGLIYEQYF. CDR3 DNA sequence: TGTGCCAGCATGGGTAGCGGGCTTATCTACGAGCAGTACTTC.

The chain uses TRBV18 and TRBJ2-7; the match to TRBD2 covers 8 bases. The J segment lost 3 bases and the V segment lost 6 bases, leaving 13 bases of the junction unmatched. In germline, CDR1 is KGHSH, CDR2 LQKENI. CDR3 length equals 16 residues. DNA for the CDR3: TGTGCCAGCTCTGAAGGTCCCCCTAGCGGGTACTACGAGCAGTACTTC. Protein: CASSEGPPSGYYEQYF. Complete variable domain (other parts from reference TRBV18 and TRBJ2-7): NAGVMQNPRHLVRRRGQEARLRCSPMKGHSHVYWYRQLPEEGLKFMVYLQKENIIDESGMPKERFSAEFPKEGPSILRIQQVVRGDSAAYFCASSEGPPSGYYEQYFGPGTRLTVT.

The chain carries TRBV19 and TRBJ1-5; D unresolved. The CDR3 length is 12 residues. The V end was cut by 6 bases, the J end by 9 bases, with 12 bases between. Germline V CDR1 and CDR2: LNHDA, SQIVND (reference sequence). CDR3 loop: CASRSLGGPQHF. The CDR3 nucleotides are TGTGCCAGTAGGAGTCTCGGTGGGCCCCAGCATTTT.

The rearrangement joins TRBV2 to TRBJ1-3; 8 positions match TRBD1. Germline lookup yields CDR1 SNHLY and CDR2 FYNNEI. The CDR3 is 14 residues long. V was pared by 6 bases and J by 7 bases, with 8 bases of the junction left unmatched. Here the CDR3 reads CASSDRGRGNTIYF. As DNA, the CDR3 is TGTGCCAGCAGCGACAGGGGTCGGGGTAACACCATATATTTT.

The V and J genes are TRBV28 and TRBJ2-1; D gene uncertain. This CDR3 comprises 12 residues. V lost 7 bases, J lost 8 bases, and 12 bases lay in between. Germline V gene sequence: CDR1 MDHEN, CDR2 SYDVKM. The CDR3 loop is CASKLLSDEQFF. The CDR3, as DNA: TGTGCCAGCAAGTTGCTTTCGGATGAGCAGTTCTTC.

The genes are TRBV7-8 and TRBJ2-7; 7 bases map to TRBD1. The CDR3 totals 14 residues. CDR1 and CDR2 from the germline V gene are SGHVS and FQNEAQ. V was clipped by 5 bases and J by 4 bases; unmatched bases: 8. The DNA for the CDR3 is TGTGCCAGCAGCGCAGAGGCAGGGGGATACGAGCAGTACTTC. It encodes CASSAEAGGYEQYF.

The gene calls are TRBV4-1 and TRBJ2-7; 12 nucleotides align to TRBD2. After removal of 4 bases from V and 3 bases from J, the junction contained 4 bases not matched to a gene. This CDR3 is 15 amino acids long. Germline assignment: CDR1 MGHRA and CDR2 YSYEKL. CDR3 DNA: TGCGCCAGCAGCCTTCTAGCGGGAGGGGGCTACGAGCAGTACTTC. Translating gives CASSLLAGGGYEQYF.

The chain is built from TRBV7-3 and TRBJ1-1; D is unclear. This CDR3 has 14 amino acids. Germline CDR1 and CDR2: SGHTA and FQGTGA. Trimming left V 2 bases short and J 0 bases short, with 7 bases between. The chain's CDR3 is CASSLAGMNTEAFF. CDR3 DNA: TGTGCCAGCAGCTTAGCGGGAATGAACACTGAAGCTTTCTTT.

This clone was observed a single time. The chain uses TRBV7-9 and TRBJ2-5, with 8 bases aligning to TRBD2. Trimming at V came to 9 bases and at J to 2 bases, leaving 5 bases not matched to a gene. Germline V gene sequence: CDR1 SEHNR, CDR2 FQNEAQ (reference sequence). CDR3 length: 13 amino acids. CDR3 nucleotide sequence: TGTGCCAGTGAAACTAGCGGTCAAGAGACCCAGTACTTC. Its translation is CASETSGQETQYF.

V is TRBV18 and J is TRBJ2-7; 11 positions agree with TRBD2. CDR3 length equals 15 residues. Germline V gives CDR1 KGHSH, CDR2 LQKENI. V lost 5 bases and J lost 3; bases outside the gene matches: 6. The CDR3 spells CASSLGLAANYEQYF. The CDR3 bases are TGTGCCAGCTCATTGGGACTAGCGGCAAACTACGAGCAGTACTTC.

As to this clone: At one end, the junction sequence differs from germline, possibly due to a read error. CDR3 in amino acids: CASSPSHPDYGYTF. The CDR3 coding sequence is TGTGCCAGCAGCCCCTCCCACCCCGACTATGGCTACACCTTT. The chain links TRBV6-5 to TRBJ1-2, with D uncertain. Germline loops: CDR1 MNHEY, CDR2 SVGAGI. This CDR3 is 14 amino acids long.

The chain combines TRBV5-1 with TRBJ1-1; D ambiguous. CDR1 and CDR2 from the germline V gene are SGHRS and YFSETQ. The length of the CDR3 is 15 residues. Trimming left V 2 bases short and J 1 base short, with 12 bases between. CDR3 nucleotides: TGCGCCAGCAGCTTTGGGGAGATTACGAACACTGAAGCTTTCTTT. Translation gives CASSFGEITNTEAFF.

The gene calls are TRBV19 and TRBJ1-5, with 9 bases aligning to TRBD1. Germline lookup yields CDR1 LNHDA and CDR2 SQIVND (reference sequence). The CDR3 is made up of 14 amino acids. With 5 bases clipped from V and 7 bases from J, the junction kept 6 bases outside the gene matches. The CDR3 protein is CASSSGQGQQPQHF. The CDR3 DNA reads TGTGCCAGTAGTTCCGGACAGGGGCAGCAGCCCCAGCATTTT.

The rearrangement uses TRBV6-5 and TRBJ2-2; perhaps TRBD2 as D (5 bases). The CDR3 is made up of 14 amino acids. Germline assignment: CDR1 MNHEY and CDR2 SVGAGI. Trimming stripped 5 bases from V and 5 bases from J, with 12 bases between. In DNA, the CDR3 is TGTGCCAGCAGTAAAACCTGGACTACCGGGGAGCTGTTTTTT. Translation: CASSKTWTTGELFF.

This clone was observed a handful of times. In nucleotides, the CDR3 is TGTGCCAGCAGTTCGTACAGCTCTAACTATGGCTACACCTTC. Translating gives CASSSYSSNYGYTF. The gene calls are TRBV28 and TRBJ1-2; D call uncertain. Trimming removed 4 bases from V and 0 bases from J, with 9 bases in between. CDR1 is MDHEN, CDR2 SYDVKM, per germline. The CDR3 spans 14 residues.

The chain uses TRBV7-2 and TRBJ1-2; TRBD1 agrees at 10 bases. CDR1 is SGHTA, CDR2 FQGNSA, per germline. With V trimmed by 5 bases and J by 4 bases, 7 bases remained unmatched. The CDR3 has 15 amino acids. CDR3 in amino acids: CASSLRQGAFYGYTF. For the CDR3, the DNA is TGTGCCAGCAGCCTCAGACAGGGGGCGTTCTATGGCTACACCTTC.

The gene calls are TRBV12-1 and TRBJ2-2; the D segment call TRBD1 is taken from the table without a DNA check. TRBV12-1 is deemed a pseudogene. The CDR3 has 19 amino acids. The DNA for the CDR3 is TGTGCCAGCAGCTTTGCTAAGGACGCGGCAGGGCCGAACACCGGGGAGCTGTTTTTT. Its protein product is CASSFAKDAAGPNTGELFF.

The rearrangement links TRBV15 to TRBJ1-1; TRBD1 matches 7 bases. Germline V gives CDR1 LNHNV, CDR2 YYDKDF (reference sequence). The CDR3 totals 14 residues. Unmatched junction bases numbered 8, after V lost 6 bases and J lost 4 bases. CDR3 coding DNA: TGTGCCACCAGGGCCCGACAGGGTAGCACTGAAGCTTTCTTT. Encoded protein: CATRARQGSTEAFF. The full variable domain, completed using reference TRBV15 and TRBJ1-1, is DAMVIQNPRYQVTQFGKPVTLSCSQTLNHNVMYWYQQKSSQAPKLLFHYYDKDFNNEADTPDNFQSRRPNTSFCFLDIRSPGLGDTAMYLCATRARQGSTEAFFGQGTRLTVV.

This chain joins TRBV5-4 and TRBJ1-2; 7 positions match TRBD1. The CDR3 length is 16 residues. The germline V gene encodes CDR1 SGHNT and CDR2 YYREEE (reference sequence). V shed 5 bases and J 0 bases; nucleotides not matched to a gene: 10. The CDR3 region is CASSITGTEANYGYTF. CDR3 DNA: TGTGCCAGCAGTATCACCGGGACAGAGGCTAACTATGGCTACACCTTC.

The chain carries TRBV30 and TRBJ2-7; D perhaps matches TRBD2 (5 bases). The germline V and J ends were trimmed by 7 bases and 3 bases, with 13 bases remaining between them. Germline-derived CDR1 and CDR2 are GTSNPN and SVGIG (reference sequence). This CDR3 region has 12 residues. The CDR3 is CASWTQSYEQYF. The CDR3 DNA reads TGTGCCTCTTGGACTCAAAGCTACGAGCAGTACTTC.

V and J are TRBV5-3 and TRBJ2-5; 11 nucleotides match TRBD2. TRBV5-3 falls under the ORF class, with uncertain function. Trimming took 6 bases from V and 3 from J; bases not matched to a gene: 7. The CDR3 sequence is 15 residues long. CDR3 residues: CARIWTSGPKETQYF. In nucleotides, the CDR3 is TGTGCCAGAATTTGGACTAGCGGGCCGAAAGAGACCCAGTACTTC.